This paragraph covers one TCR beta chain sequence. The data were produced by immunoSEQ multiplex PCR, yet TCRdb's version contains in-frame clones alone and is incomplete. The sample lists 240,000 or so clones; around 85% were seen once. The sample belongs to a study of cytomegalovirus exposure and HLA in healthy donors. The CDR3 is 11 residues long. Germline CDR1 MNHNS, CDR2 SASEGT. V was cut by 5 bases and J by 3 bases, with 5 bases left in between. The sequencing input was PBMCs. The genes are TRBV6-1 and TRBJ2-7; D gene unclear. The sequence derives from a woman in her twenties or thirties in good health and CMV-seropositive. The CDR3, as DNA: TGTGCCAGCAGTAATAGCTACGAGCAGTACTTC. Translation gives CASSNSYEQYF.